Shown below are 25 T cell receptor beta chains from a single sample sequenced in a study of blood T cells in healthy people across ages. A second about 6 to 11 cycle PCR used barcoded and J-beta primers. TCRdb independently ran MiXCR on the 5' RACE reads; one entry per CDR3 protein. The table includes about 1.8 million distinct CDR3 sequences, around half detected once. The sequenced sample consisted of blood. Receptors originate from a woman aged 35 to 49 in good health.

J is TRBJ2-7 and V is TRBV4-3; D perhaps matches TRBD1 (6 bases). Germline-derived CDR1 and CDR2 are LGHNA and YSLEER. Trimming pared 0 bases from V and 4 bases from J, leaving 13 bases between. CDR3 length: 15 amino acids. CDR3 in amino acids: CASSQETGRGYEQYF. The CDR3 region has the DNA TGCGCCAGCAGCCAAGAAACGGGCAGGGGATACGAGCAGTACTTC.

The CDR3 protein is CAISGISSSDTEAFF. The CDR3 DNA sequence: TGTGCCATCAGTGGGATCTCAAGCTCGGACACTGAAGCTTTCTTT. The rearrangement joins TRBV10-3 to TRBJ1-1; no definite D call. V was shortened by 4 bases and J by 3 bases, with 15 bases between the two germline ends. The CDR3 has 15 amino acids. CDR1 ENHRY and CDR2 SYGVKD come from the germline V gene.

There are a few counts of this clonotype. CDR3 nucleotides: TGTGCCATCAACAGGGATCCAGATCAGCCCCAGCATTTT. Its translation is CAINRDPDQPQHF. The genes are TRBV10-3 and TRBJ1-5; a weak D match, TRBD1 (6 bases). V lost 7 bases and J lost 5, with 12 bases in between. Germline values: CDR1 ENHRY, CDR2 SYGVKD. The CDR3 covers 13 residues.

This clonotype was recorded a few times. The chain joins TRBV5-1 to TRBJ1-2; D might be TRBD1 (5 bases). V lost 1 base, J lost 4 bases, and 11 bases lay in between. Germline CDR1 is SGHRS and CDR2 is YFSETQ. The CDR3 length is 14 residues. Here the CDR3 DNA reads TGCGCCAGCAGCTTGCAGGGTGCCGCCTATGGCTACACCTTC. Protein product: CASSLQGAAYGYTF.

The V call is TRBV24-1, the J call TRBJ1-5; the match to TRBD1 covers 8 bases. The germline gives CDR1 KGHDR, CDR2 SFDVKD. V dropped 5 bases and J dropped 4; count of bases not matched to a gene: 6. The CDR3 length is 15 residues. CDR3 protein: CATSAHGQGNQPQHF. In nucleotides, the CDR3 is TGTGCCACCAGTGCCCACGGACAGGGTAATCAGCCCCAGCATTTT.

This clonotype was seen ten or more times. The V and J genes are TRBV7-2 and TRBJ2-5, with D possibly being TRBD2 (6 bases). Germline values: CDR1 SGHTA, CDR2 FQGNSA. This CDR3 contains 14 residues. V lost 2 bases and J 1 base, leaving 8 bases between the germline ends. In DNA form, the CDR3 reads TGTGCCAGCAGCTTAATGGGGGGCCAAGAGACCCAGTACTTC. It specifies CASSLMGGQETQYF.

This chain uses TRBV9 with TRBJ2-5; D is uncertain. The germline gives CDR1 SGDLS, CDR2 YYNGEE. The CDR3 covers 17 residues. Trimming shortened V by 0 bases and J by 2 bases, and 17 bases separated the two germline ends. CDR3 nucleotide sequence: TGTGCCAGCAGCGTAGTTCCCTCCCCGACGGATCAAGAGACCCAGTACTTC. This translates into CASSVVPSPTDQETQYF. The full variable domain, in which reference TRBV9 and TRBJ2-5 provide the parts outside the CDR3, is DSGVTQTPKHLITATGQRVTLRCSPRSGDLSVYWYQQSLDQGLQFLIQYYNGEERAKGNILERFSAQQFPDLHSELNLSSLELGDSALYFCASSVVPSPTDQETQYFGPGTRLLVL.

The rearrangement links TRBV5-6 to TRBJ2-1; TRBD1 matches at 9 bases. Per germline, CDR1 SGHDT and CDR2 YYEEEE. This CDR3 spans 19 amino acids. Trimming at V came to 0 bases and at J to 7 bases, leaving 17 bases not matched to a gene. The CDR3 reads CASSLGVSDRGLGDNEQFF. The CDR3 DNA sequence: TGTGCCAGCAGCTTGGGCGTATCGGACAGGGGATTAGGGGATAATGAGCAGTTCTTC.

The sample holds one count of this clonotype. The chain has TRBV29-1 and TRBJ2-5; 7 nucleotides match TRBD2. Near its end, the DNA agrees better with TRBJ2-7, so the J call may be wrong. The CDR3 runs 14 residues. The V gene's germline CDR1 is SQVTM and CDR2 ANQGSEA. This chain's CDR3 is CSVEGGDYLYEQYF. The CDR3 coding sequence is TGCAGCGTTGAAGGAGGGGACTACCTCTACGAGCAGTACTTC.

This clonotype was counted many times. The V call is TRBV7-2, the J call TRBJ2-5; no clear D gene. V lost 1 base and J lost 5, with 8 bases in between. The CDR3 is made up of 13 amino acids. Germline-derived CDR1 and CDR2 are SGHTA and FQGNSA. CDR3 protein: CASSLGVSETQYF. CDR3 nucleotides: TGTGCCAGCAGCTTAGGGGTTTCGGAGACCCAGTACTTC.

The chain carries TRBV10-3 and TRBJ2-3; D may be TRBD2 (6 bases). V lost 10 bases and J 2 bases, leaving 16 bases between the germline ends. CDR1 is ENHRY and CDR2 is SYGVKD in the germline V gene. This CDR3 is 14 amino acids long. The chain's CDR3 is CATTRRVFTDTQYF. CDR3 DNA: TGTGCCACCACGAGGAGGGTATTCACAGATACGCAGTATTTT.

In this sample, this clonotype turned up a few times. The CDR3 nucleotides are TGCGCCAGCAGCCAAGATCAAAGAGGGGGTTTCTACGAGCAGTACTTC. Translating it yields CASSQDQRGGFYEQYF. This chain uses TRBV4-3 with TRBJ2-7, with a weak D call TRBD1 (6 bases). CDR3 length: 16 residues. The V and J ends lost 0 bases and 3 bases respectively, with 15 bases between them. Looked up from germline, CDR1 is LGHNA and CDR2 is YSLEER.

This sequence joins TRBV20-1 and TRBJ2-5; a possible D gene is TRBD2 (6 bases). V was clipped by 4 bases and J by 5 bases, with 14 bases between them. CDR3 length: 13 amino acids. Germline V gene sequence: CDR1 DFQATT, CDR2 SNEGSKA (reference sequence). This CDR3 is CSATVLAAETQYF. The CDR3 bases are TGCAGTGCTACCGTACTAGCTGCGGAGACCCAGTACTTC.

The J gene is TRBJ2-3, the V gene TRBV5-1; no reliable D call. Trimming cost V 5 bases and J 7 bases, with 11 bases left between them. Germline loops: CDR1 SGHRS, CDR2 YFSETQ. The CDR3 contains 12 residues. In DNA, the CDR3 is TGCGCCAGCAGTCCACCTTCGCATACGCAGTATTTT. This encodes CASSPPSHTQYF.

V and J are TRBV20-1 and TRBJ2-5; TRBD1 matches at 9 bases. Germline CDR1 reads DFQATT; CDR2 reads SNEGSKA (reference sequence). Germline trimming cut 3 bases from V and 5 bases from J; bases unmatched to any gene: 13. The CDR3 contains 16 residues. Written as DNA, the CDR3 is TGCAGTGCTAGGGGGACAGGGTTGGAAAGAAAGGAGACCCAGTACTTC. It yields the protein CSARGTGLERKETQYF.

This clonotype was seen a few times. This rearrangement joins TRBV15 to TRBJ2-3; TRBD2 is a possible D gene (7 bases). The CDR3 spans 17 residues. V lost 1 base and J lost 5, with 19 bases in between. The germline V gene encodes CDR1 LNHNV and CDR2 YYDKDF (reference sequence). CDR3 loop: CATSRALWGGEEDTQYF. The CDR3 bases are TGTGCCACCAGCAGAGCACTTTGGGGGGGCGAGGAAGATACGCAGTATTTT.

This clonotype came up a few times. The CDR3 DNA reads as TGCAGTGCTGGGACAGGGTTCCATTCACCCCTCCACTTT. This gives the protein CSAGTGFHSPLHF. The V call is TRBV20-1, the J call TRBJ1-6; 9 bases match TRBD1. CDR1 and CDR2 from the germline V gene are DFQATT and SNEGSKA (reference sequence). Trimming cost V 5 bases and J 8 bases; bases outside gene matches: 4. The CDR3 extends over 13 amino acids.

This clonotype was counted a few times. The J gene is TRBJ2-1, the V gene TRBV12-3 or TRBV12-4; TRBD2 aligns across 14 bases. V lost 5 bases to trimming and J lost 9 bases; unmatched junction nucleotides: 12. There are 17 residues in the CDR3. This CDR3 reads CASSQTSGGALLSEQFF. In DNA, the CDR3 is TGTGCCAGCAGTCAGACTAGCGGGGGGGCACTCCTCTCTGAGCAGTTCTTC.

The rearrangement uses TRBV7-2 and TRBJ2-5; D perhaps matches TRBD2 (6 bases). This CDR3 is built from 14 residues. Germline CDR1 is SGHTA and CDR2 is FQGNSA. V lost 5 bases and J 3 bases, leaving 13 bases between the germline ends. CDR3 region: CASSPPWGEETQYF. CDR3 coding DNA: TGTGCCAGCAGCCCCCCGTGGGGGGAAGAGACCCAGTACTTC.

The J gene is TRBJ1-2, the V gene TRBV6-5; possibly TRBD1 for D (6 bases). Per the germline V gene, CDR1 is MNHEY and CDR2 is SVGAGI. V was trimmed by 6 bases and J by 4 bases, leaving 21 bases between them. The CDR3 has 16 amino acids. CDR3 in amino acids: CASRLTTGRRGYGYTF. CDR3 nucleotides: TGTGCCAGCAGGCTCACTACAGGGAGGCGAGGCTATGGCTACACCTTC.

This clonotype appeared once. The chain employs TRBV6-2 or TRBV6-3 and TRBJ2-4; 14 bases are shared with TRBD2. CDR3 length: 20 amino acids. Per germline, CDR1 MNHEY and CDR2 SVGEGT. Trimming took 6 bases from V and 3 from J; bases not matched to a gene: 16. The CDR3 sequence is CASRGKVPGLAGDDKNIQYF. Here the CDR3 DNA reads TGTGCCAGCAGGGGAAAGGTACCGGGACTAGCGGGGGATGACAAAAACATTCAGTACTTC.

This clonotype was detected a few times. The chain uses TRBV7-2 and TRBJ2-5; weak D call: TRBD1 (6 bases). CDR1 SGHTA and CDR2 FQGNSA come from the germline V gene. Trimming removed 1 base at V and 1 base at J, with 13 bases between. The CDR3 loop spans 16 amino acids. The CDR3 nucleotides are TGTGCCAGCAGCTTAGTCACAGGGATAATCCAAGAGACCCAGTACTTC. It codes for CASSLVTGIIQETQYF.

This rearrangement joins TRBV15 to TRBJ2-4; D possibly corresponds to TRBD2 (5 bases). The germline CDR1 and CDR2 sequences are LNHNV and YYDKDF (reference sequence). Trimming removed 8 bases at V and 13 bases at J, with 21 bases between. This CDR3 comprises 13 residues. The CDR3 DNA reads as TGTGCCACCTCCCCCCTGACTACGCAGGAGCAGTACTTC. Its translation: CATSPLTTQEQYF.

CDR3 loop: CASSLGDYYQETQYV. Written as DNA, the CDR3 is TGCGCCAGCAGCTTGGGGGACTATTACCAAGAGACCCAGTACGTC. The chain uses TRBV5-1 and TRBJ2-7; 7 bases agree with TRBD2. V shed 0 bases, J shed 10 bases, and the junction held 13 bases outside the gene matches. The CDR3 length is 15 residues. Germline V gives CDR1 SGHRS, CDR2 YFSETQ.

The V call is TRBV20-1, the J call TRBJ2-3; 7 nucleotides align to TRBD1. The CDR3 is made up of 14 amino acids. In germline, CDR1 is DFQATT, CDR2 SNEGSKA (reference sequence). After removal of 6 bases from V and 1 base from J, the junction contained 7 bases not matched to a gene. The CDR3 spells CSANRGPRTDTQYF. CDR3 nucleotide sequence: TGCAGTGCGAATAGGGGGCCTCGCACAGATACGCAGTATTTT.